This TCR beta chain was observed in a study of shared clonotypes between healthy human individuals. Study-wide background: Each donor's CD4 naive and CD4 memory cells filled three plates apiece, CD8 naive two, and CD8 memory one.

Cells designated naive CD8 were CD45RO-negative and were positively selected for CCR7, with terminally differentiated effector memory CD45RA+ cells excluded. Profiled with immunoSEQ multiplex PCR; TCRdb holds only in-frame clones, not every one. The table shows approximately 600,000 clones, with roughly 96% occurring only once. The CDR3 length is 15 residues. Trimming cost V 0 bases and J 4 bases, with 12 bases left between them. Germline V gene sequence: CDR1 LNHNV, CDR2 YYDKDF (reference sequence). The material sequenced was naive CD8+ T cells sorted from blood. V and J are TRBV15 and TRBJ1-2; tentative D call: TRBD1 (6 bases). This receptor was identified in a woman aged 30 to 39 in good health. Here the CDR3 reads CATSRDETGTYGYTF. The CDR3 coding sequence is TGTGCCACCAGCAGAGATGAAACAGGGACCTATGGCTACACCTTC.